A selection of T cell receptor beta chains follows, all from one sample in a study of T-cell memory formation after mild COVID-19. TCRdb analysed the 5' RACE reads with MiXCR anew, one entry per CDR3 protein. The sample comprises a few hundred thousand distinct CDR3 sequences, roughly 10% of which are singletons, and around 3.3% rests with the top ten. The sequencing input was PBMCs or a T cell subset sorted from them (not recorded which). The source of these receptors is a man between 18 and 35 years old who had mild COVID-19 (a few samples of this study predate the infection). Cell type and time point are not known. The CDR3 runs from the conserved cysteine through the conserved F or W. The order of the fields is D gene, clone size, V gene, J gene, CDR3 protein, CDR3 DNA. The D gene is left open where the match is weak. Not all rows give a size; the values are once, few, many and, for expanded clones, a class.

D gene: .
clone size: few
V gene: TRBV7-2
J gene: TRBJ1-5
CDR3 protein: CASSLGGLSNQPQHF
CDR3 DNA: TGTGCCAGCAGCTTGGGGGGATTGAGCAATCAGCCCCAGCATTTT

D gene: .
clone size: few
V gene: TRBV25-1
J gene: TRBJ1-3
CDR3 protein: CASSEVNREENTIYF
CDR3 DNA: TGTGCCAGCAGTGAAGTCAACAGGGAGGAAAACACCATATATTTT

D gene: .
clone size: many
V gene: TRBV6-2/TRBV6-3
J gene: TRBJ1-6
CDR3 protein: CASSYPRPGDPLHF
CDR3 DNA: TGTGCCAGCAGTTACCCTCGGCCAGGGGATCCCCTCCACTTT

D gene: .
clone size: many
V gene: TRBV10-3
J gene: TRBJ1-3
CDR3 protein: CAIRMTDGNTIYF
CDR3 DNA: TGTGCCATCAGAATGACAGATGGAAACACCATATATTTT

D gene: .
clone size: .
V gene: TRBV6-6
J gene: TRBJ1-6
CDR3 protein: CASRPGLINSPLHF
CDR3 DNA: TGTGCCAGCAGACCGGGACTGATTAATTCACCCCTCCACTTT

D gene: .
clone size: few
V gene: TRBV7-3
J gene: TRBJ1-1
CDR3 protein: CASSYAGDPNTEAFF
CDR3 DNA: TGTGCCAGCAGTTATGCAGGGGATCCCAACACTGAAGCTTTCTTT

D gene: .
clone size: many
V gene: TRBV7-2
J gene: TRBJ2-3
CDR3 protein: CASSPQRDTQYF
CDR3 DNA: TGTGCCAGCAGCCCCCAGCGAGATACGCAGTATTTT

D gene: .
clone size: many
V gene: TRBV7-2
J gene: TRBJ1-2
CDR3 protein: CASTPPTTAVYGYTF
CDR3 DNA: TGTGCCAGCACCCCTCCCACGACAGCCGTCTATGGCTACACCTTC

D gene: TRBD1
clone size: few
V gene: TRBV5-1
J gene: TRBJ2-4
CDR3 protein: CASSWTDRWGEVQYF
CDR3 DNA: TGCGCCAGCAGCTGGACGGACAGGTGGGGTGAGGTTCAGTACTTC

D gene: .
clone size: many
V gene: TRBV10-3
J gene: TRBJ1-1
CDR3 protein: CAISDLGARWDYVFF
CDR3 DNA: TGTGCCATCAGTGATTTGGGTGCCCGGTGGGATTATGTTTTCTTT

D gene: .
clone size: .
V gene: TRBV5-1
J gene: TRBJ2-5
CDR3 protein: CASRVQETQYF
CDR3 DNA: TGCGCCAGCAGGGTACAAGAGACCCAGTACTTC

D gene: .
clone size: .
V gene: TRBV5-1
J gene: TRBJ2-1
CDR3 protein: CASSPSGTGEQFF
CDR3 DNA: TGCGCCAGCAGCCCCTCCGGGACTGGTGAGCAGTTCTTC

D gene: .
clone size: .
V gene: TRBV5-1
J gene: TRBJ2-5
CDR3 protein: CASSLGSSQTQYF
CDR3 DNA: TGCGCCAGCAGCTTAGGGTCTTCGCAGACCCAGTACTTC

D gene: .
clone size: .
V gene: TRBV6-6
J gene: TRBJ2-5
CDR3 protein: CASSATLGETQYF
CDR3 DNA: TGTGCCAGCAGTGCCACCCTTGGGGAGACCCAGTACTTC

D gene: TRBD1
clone size: few
V gene: TRBV10-3
J gene: TRBJ2-3
CDR3 protein: CAISESPSRRRQGLTDTQYF
CDR3 DNA: TGTGCCATCAGTGAGTCGCCCTCTCGGCGGCGACAGGGCCTCACAGATACGCAGTATTTT